This TCR beta chain was captured by sequencing in a study of blood T cell repertoires in COVID-19. Trimming took 4 bases from V and 9 from J, leaving 7 bases between them. The CDR3 loop spans 11 amino acids. CDR1 is LGHDT, CDR2 YNNKEL, per germline (reference sequence). Participants came from 20 to 25 US areas, aged about 18 to 100 years. The table came from immunoSEQ multiplex PCR; TCRdb's copy has only in-frame clones and leaves some out. Here the sample spans a few hundred thousand clones, 80% to 95% being singletons. The chain links TRBV3-1 (or the pseudogene TRBV3-2) to TRBJ2-1; maybe TRBD1 (6 bases). This clonotype originated in a woman aged 40 to 50 who had been exposed to COVID-19. The specimen sequenced was PBMCs or T cells enriched from blood (not recorded which). CDR3 loop: CASSLRGEQFF. Written as DNA, the CDR3 is TGTGCCAGCAGCCTCAGGGGTGAGCAGTTCTTC.